This TCR beta chain stems from a study of blood T cells in healthy people across ages. Points from the study as a whole: In the absence of known donor CMV status, changes in expanded clonotypes were possibly confounded.

Using a J-beta primer mix together with a sample-barcoded 5' primer, a second PCR was run for roughly 6 to 11 cycles. TCRdb itself ran the 5' RACE reads through MiXCR, one entry per CDR3 protein. The sample has about 730,000 distinct CDR3 sequences, roughly 41% seen once. As regards this clonotype: Its antigen is undetermined.

The CDR3 totals 15 residues. The germline V gene encodes CDR1 PRHDT and CDR2 FYEKMQ (reference sequence). After removal of 5 bases from V and 8 bases from J, the junction contained 10 bases not matched to a gene. Sequencing used blood. The TCR was taken from a woman aged 55-70 years in good health. V gene TRBV13 combines with J gene TRBJ2-1, with 9 bases fitting TRBD1. The CDR3 coding sequence is TGTGCCAGCAGCCGCACAGGGGGCGGAGGTGATGAGCAGTTCTTC. The encoded protein is CASSRTGGGGDEQFF. Supplemented by reference TRBV13 and TRBJ2-1, the full variable domain reads AAGVIQSPRHLIKEKRETATLKCYPIPRHDTVYWYQQGPGQDPQFLISFYEKMQSDKGSIPDRFSAQQFSDYHSELNMSSLELGDSALYFCASSRTGGGGDEQFFGPGTRLTVL.